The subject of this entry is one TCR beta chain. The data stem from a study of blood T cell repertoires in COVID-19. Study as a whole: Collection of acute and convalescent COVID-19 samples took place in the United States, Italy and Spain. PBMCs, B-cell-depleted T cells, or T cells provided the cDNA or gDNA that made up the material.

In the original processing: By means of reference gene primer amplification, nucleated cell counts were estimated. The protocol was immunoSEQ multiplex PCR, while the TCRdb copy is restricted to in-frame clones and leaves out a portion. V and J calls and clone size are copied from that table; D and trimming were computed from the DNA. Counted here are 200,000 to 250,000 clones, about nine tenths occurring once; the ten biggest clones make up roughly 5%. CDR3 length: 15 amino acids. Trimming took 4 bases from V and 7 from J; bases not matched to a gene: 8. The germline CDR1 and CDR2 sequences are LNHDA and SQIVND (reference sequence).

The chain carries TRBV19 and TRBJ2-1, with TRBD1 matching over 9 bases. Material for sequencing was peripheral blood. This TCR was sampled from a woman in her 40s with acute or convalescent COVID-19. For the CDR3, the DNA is TGTGCCAGTAGTAGGACAGGGGCTGCCGGGAATGAGCAGTTCTTC. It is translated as CASSRTGAAGNEQFF.